The 18 T cell receptor beta chains below were found in one sample sequenced in a study of blood T cell repertoires in COVID-19. Measured with immunoSEQ multiplex PCR; TCRdb has only the in-frame clones, and not every one. The sample has some 60,000 clones; approximately 86% are singletons. The sequencing input was peripheral blood. The source of these receptors is a man between 65 and 85 years old with acute or convalescent COVID-19.

The chain recombines TRBV4-2 with TRBJ2-1; unclear D gene. V gave up 0 bases and J gave up 0 bases, with 9 bases separating them. The V gene's germline CDR1 is LGHNA and CDR2 YNFKEQ. The CDR3 is made up of 16 amino acids. DNA of the CDR3: TGTGCCAGCAGCCAAGATTGGAGAAGCTCCTACAATGAGCAGTTCTTC. This translates into CASSQDWRSSYNEQFF.

This chain joins TRBV6-2 or TRBV6-3 and TRBJ2-5; the match to TRBD2 covers 12 bases. The trim removed 6 bases at V and 6 bases at J, leaving 8 bases unmatched. This CDR3 is 15 amino acids long. Germline values: CDR1 MNHEY, CDR2 SVGEGT. The CDR3 region is CASSPPTSGRKTQYF. In DNA form, the CDR3 reads TGTGCCAGCAGCCCCCCGACTAGCGGGAGAAAGACCCAGTACTTC.

The chain combines TRBV6-5 with TRBJ1-2; 9 nucleotides match TRBD1. Trimming at V came to 1 base and at J to 7 bases, leaving 7 bases not matched to a gene. The CDR3 consists of 15 residues. The germline gives CDR1 MNHEY, CDR2 SVGAGI. The CDR3 nucleotides read TGTGCCAGCAGTTACTTTACCGGGACAGGGATTGGCTACACCTTC. Translation: CASSYFTGTGIGYTF.

The chain recombines TRBV5-1 with TRBJ1-1, with 11 bases that match TRBD1. In germline, CDR1 is SGHRS, CDR2 YFSETQ. V was clipped by 4 bases and J by 6 bases; unmatched bases: 8. The CDR3 spans 15 residues. The CDR3, as DNA: TGCGCCAGCAGCGTGGACAGGGGGCGCTTAGCTGAAGCTTTCTTT. It translates to CASSVDRGRLAEAFF.

V is TRBV5-8 and J is TRBJ2-3, with 8 positions matching TRBD2. After removal of 3 bases from V and 4 bases from J, the junction contained 10 bases not matched to a gene. CDR1 and CDR2 from the germline V gene are SGHTS and YDEGEE. This CDR3 is built from 16 residues. Here the CDR3 DNA reads TGTGCCAGCAGCTCAAGGATACGGGAGGGCCCAGATACGCAGTATTTT. Protein product: CASSSRIREGPDTQYF.

DNA for the CDR3: TGTGCCACTCGTAAGCGAGGACAGAGGCAGGATGAGCAGTTCTTC. It translates to CATRKRGQRQDEQFF. The genes are TRBV10-3 and TRBJ2-1; D is perhaps TRBD1 (6 bases). This CDR3 comprises 15 residues. With 10 bases removed from V and 8 bases from J, the gap between germline ends came to 24 bases. Germline CDR1 is ENHRY and CDR2 is SYGVKD.

This clone was detected a few times. The J gene is TRBJ1-6, the V gene TRBV6-4; D perhaps matches TRBD1 (6 bases). Germline CDR1 MRHNA, CDR2 SNTAGT. This CDR3 region has 13 residues. The V and J ends lost 3 bases and 6 bases respectively, with 6 bases between them. Written as DNA, the CDR3 is TGTGCCAGCAGTGAGGGGGCTAATTCACCCCTCCACTTT. This translates into CASSEGANSPLHF.

The V call is TRBV6-5, the J call TRBJ1-2; TRBD1 matches at 8 bases. V gave up 4 bases and J gave up 4 bases; unmatched junction bases: 8. This CDR3 region has 15 residues. CDR1 is MNHEY, CDR2 SVGAGI, per germline. The CDR3 region has the DNA TGTGCCAGCAGTTCAACAGGGGGGCCCTCCTATGGCTACACCTTC. This encodes CASSSTGGPSYGYTF.

DNA for the CDR3: TGTGCCAGCAGTTTTGTTTCGGGCTATGGCTACACCTTC. It translates to CASSFVSGYGYTF. The chain combines TRBV12-3 or TRBV12-4 with TRBJ1-2, with no clear D. Trimming took off 3 bases at V and 4 bases at J, with 9 bases between the two ends. CDR3 length: 13 residues.

The V call is TRBV6-5, the J call TRBJ2-5; D possibly corresponds to TRBD2 (7 bases). CDR1 MNHEY and CDR2 SVGAGI come from the germline V gene. Trimming removed 6 bases at V and 2 bases at J, with 13 bases between. This CDR3 contains 14 residues. This CDR3 reads CASRRGGSQETQYF. CDR3 coding DNA: TGTGCCAGCAGGAGGGGGGGGTCTCAAGAGACCCAGTACTTC.

Only one count was recorded for this clone. This chain links TRBV6-5 with TRBJ1-1; tentative D call: TRBD1 (5 bases). Trimming removed 7 bases from V and 3 bases from J, with 12 bases in between. CDR3 length: 13 residues. The V gene's germline CDR1 is MNHEY and CDR2 SVGAGI. The CDR3 reads CASIQGRDTEAFF. The CDR3, as DNA: TGTGCCAGCATTCAGGGAAGGGACACTGAAGCTTTCTTT.

V is TRBV6-5 and J is TRBJ2-2, with D possibly matching TRBD1 (6 bases). This CDR3 spans 15 amino acids. Trimming removed 7 bases from V and 2 bases from J, with 14 bases in between. Germline V gene data show CDR1 as MNHEY and CDR2 as SVGAGI. The CDR3 bases are TGTGCCAGCAAGGGGGTCGCGATTAACACCGGGGAGCTGTTTTTT. Translating gives CASKGVAINTGELFF.

The CDR3 bases are TGTGCCAGCAGCTTAGGGGGGGTTATTGGTGAAAAACTGTTTTTT. Amino acids: CASSLGGVIGEKLFF. V and J are TRBV7-6 and TRBJ1-4, with a tentative D call TRBD1 (5 bases). There are 15 residues in the CDR3. Germline assignment: CDR1 SGHVS and CDR2 FNYEAQ. Trimming removed 1 base from V and 7 bases from J, with 13 bases in between.

The gene calls are TRBV6-6 and TRBJ1-2; 7 bases align to TRBD1. The CDR3 is made up of 13 amino acids. Germline V lookup: CDR1 MNHNY, CDR2 SVGAGI (reference sequence). V lost 10 bases and J lost 3; bases outside the gene matches: 8. The CDR3 loop is CATRQGLDYGYTF. Here the CDR3 DNA reads TGTGCCACTAGACAGGGTTTGGACTATGGCTACACCTTC.

The V and J genes are TRBV4-1 and TRBJ2-7; D ambiguous. Germline values: CDR1 MGHRA, CDR2 YSYEKL. With 1 base removed from V and 0 bases from J, the gap between germline ends came to 16 bases. The CDR3 length is 17 residues. The CDR3 nucleotides are TGCGCCAGCAGCCAAGTAGGTGCGGCGTTAAGCTCCTACGAGCAGTACTTC. It yields the protein CASSQVGAALSSYEQYF.

The chain is built from TRBV5-6 and TRBJ2-5; 11 nucleotides line up with TRBD2. Germline CDR1 reads SGHDT; CDR2 reads YYEEEE. This CDR3 has 15 residues. V trimming: 5 bases; J trimming: 4 bases; junction bases outside the gene matches: 7. The CDR3 DNA reads TGTGCCAGCAGAAAACTACTAGCGGGGGTAGAGACCCAGTACTTC. Amino acid sequence: CASRKLLAGVETQYF.

The genes are TRBV11-2 and TRBJ1-1, with 7 bases aligning to TRBD1. This CDR3 is built from 13 residues. Trimming took 5 bases from V and 3 from J; bases not matched to a gene: 3. The germline V gene encodes CDR1 SGHAT and CDR2 FQNNGV. CDR3 bases: TGTGCCAGCAGCACTGACAGGGACACTGAAGCTTTCTTT. Its protein is CASSTDRDTEAFF.

The chain combines TRBV5-1 with TRBJ1-6, with D unresolved. Germline values: CDR1 SGHRS, CDR2 YFSETQ. The CDR3 runs to 15 residues. Trimming removed 1 base at V and 8 bases at J, with 13 bases between. This CDR3 is CASSLSGREDSPLHF. DNA of the CDR3: TGCGCCAGCAGCTTGTCGGGCCGGGAAGATTCACCCCTCCACTTT. Complete variable domain (other parts from reference TRBV5-1 and TRBJ1-6): KAGVTQTPRYLIKTRGQQVTLSCSPISGHRSVSWYQQTPGQGLQFLFEYFSETQRNKGNFPGRFSGRQFSNSRSEMNVSTLELGDSALYLCASSLSGREDSPLHFGNGTRLTVT.